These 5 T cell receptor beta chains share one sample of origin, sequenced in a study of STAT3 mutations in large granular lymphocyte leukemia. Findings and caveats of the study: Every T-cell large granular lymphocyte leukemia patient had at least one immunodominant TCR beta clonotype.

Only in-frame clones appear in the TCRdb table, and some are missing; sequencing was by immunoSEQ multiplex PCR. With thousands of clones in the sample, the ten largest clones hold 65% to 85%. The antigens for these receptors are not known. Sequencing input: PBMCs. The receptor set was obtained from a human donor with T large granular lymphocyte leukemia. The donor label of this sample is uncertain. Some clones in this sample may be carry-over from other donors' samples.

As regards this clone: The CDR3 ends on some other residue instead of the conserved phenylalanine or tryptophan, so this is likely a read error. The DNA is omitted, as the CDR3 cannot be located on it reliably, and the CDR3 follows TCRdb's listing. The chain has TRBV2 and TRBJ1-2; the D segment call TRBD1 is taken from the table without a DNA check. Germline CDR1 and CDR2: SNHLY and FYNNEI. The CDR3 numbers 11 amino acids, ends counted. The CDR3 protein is CASSENGQKYG.

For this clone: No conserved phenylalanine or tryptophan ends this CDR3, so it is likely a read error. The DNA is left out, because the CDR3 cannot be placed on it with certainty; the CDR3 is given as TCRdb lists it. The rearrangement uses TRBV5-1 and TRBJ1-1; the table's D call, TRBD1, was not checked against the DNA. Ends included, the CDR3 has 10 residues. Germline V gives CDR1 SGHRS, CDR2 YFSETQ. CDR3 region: CASSQAGGTE.

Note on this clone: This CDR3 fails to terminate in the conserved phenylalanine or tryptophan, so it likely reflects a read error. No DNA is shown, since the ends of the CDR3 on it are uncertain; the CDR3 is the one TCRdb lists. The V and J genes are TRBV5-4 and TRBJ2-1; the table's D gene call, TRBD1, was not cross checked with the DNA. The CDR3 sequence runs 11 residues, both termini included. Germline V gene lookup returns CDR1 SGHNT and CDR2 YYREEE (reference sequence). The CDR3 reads CASSPGGSDHE.

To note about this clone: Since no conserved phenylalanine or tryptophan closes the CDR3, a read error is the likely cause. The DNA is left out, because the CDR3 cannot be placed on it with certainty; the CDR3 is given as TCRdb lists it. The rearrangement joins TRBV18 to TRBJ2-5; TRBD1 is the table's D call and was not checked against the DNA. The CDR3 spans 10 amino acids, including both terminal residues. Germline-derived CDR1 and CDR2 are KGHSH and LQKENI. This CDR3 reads CASSPGIQET.

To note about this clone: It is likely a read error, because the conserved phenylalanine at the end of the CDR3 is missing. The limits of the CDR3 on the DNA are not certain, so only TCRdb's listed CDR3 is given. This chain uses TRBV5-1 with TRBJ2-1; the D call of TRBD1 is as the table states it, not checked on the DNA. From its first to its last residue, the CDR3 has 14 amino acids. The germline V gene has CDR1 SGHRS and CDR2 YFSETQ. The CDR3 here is CASIPINYRDPYNE.